This entry features one T cell receptor beta chain sequence. Its antigen is still unknown. The donors, nominally healthy at sampling, likely had unrecorded immune exposures. This record comes from a study of cytomegalovirus exposure and HLA in healthy donors. General observations from the study: Of the V segments, some could not be distinguished, including TRBV6-2 and TRBV6-3, and were excluded. From TCR beta sequences, most subjects' HLA-A and HLA-B alleles were reportedly predicted accurately.

After removal of 5 bases from V and 6 bases from J, the junction contained 5 bases not matched to a gene. The CDR3 is 13 amino acids. Germline V gene data show CDR1 as MNHEY and CDR2 as SMNVEV (reference sequence). A multiplex PCR was run with 60 Vbeta primers and 13 Jbeta primers. Sequenced by immunoSEQ multiplex PCR; TCRdb stores in-frame clones only, minus some. The table shows fewer than 200,000 clones, with around 83% occurring only once. The clonotype comes from a girl aged 2-10 years in good health and CMV-seropositive. The chain is built from TRBV27 and TRBJ1-2; TRBD1 matches at 8 bases. What was sequenced was PBMCs. CDR3 nucleotides: TGTGCCAGCAGTGAGGACAGGGTAGATGGCTACACCTTC. Its protein product is CASSEDRVDGYTF.